The 6 T cell receptor beta chains reported below all come from one sample, sequenced in a study of cytomegalovirus exposure and HLA in healthy donors. In the PCR, 60 Vbeta and 13 Jbeta primers were used. Here immunoSEQ multiplex PCR was the method, and the copy in TCRdb shows in-frame clones only, minus some. The sample has approximately 200,000 clones; the top ten hold roughly 0.74%. Material for sequencing was PBMCs. These receptors were collected from a boy aged 5-17 years in good health and CMV-seronegative.

The chain carries TRBV30 and TRBJ1-2, with D possibly being TRBD1 (5 bases). Germline loops: CDR1 GTSNPN, CDR2 SVGIG (reference sequence). V was shortened by 0 bases and J by 2 bases, with 10 bases between the two germline ends. The CDR3 loop spans 14 amino acids. The CDR3 bases are TGTGCCTGGAGTGTAGACAGCTGGAACTATGGCTACACCTTC. Residues: CAWSVDSWNYGYTF.

V usage is TRBV10-1 and J usage is TRBJ1-1; 8 nucleotides align to TRBD1. V shed 0 bases and J 3 bases; nucleotides not matched to a gene: 9. The CDR3 is 17 residues long. Germline CDR1 reads WNHNN; CDR2 reads SYGVQD (reference sequence). This CDR3 is CASSESRQGRMDTEAFF. The CDR3 DNA is TGCGCCAGCAGTGAGTCCCGACAGGGGAGAATGGACACTGAAGCTTTCTTT.

The rearrangement joins TRBV10-1 to TRBJ2-1, with TRBD2 matching over 10 bases. In germline, CDR1 is WNHNN, CDR2 SYGVQD (reference sequence). Trimming took 0 bases from V and 0 from J; bases not matched to a gene: 11. This CDR3 has 20 amino acids. CDR3 nucleotides: TGCGCCAGCAGTGAGTCGTCAGCGGGGGGGCAACTAAGCTCCTACAATGAGCAGTTCTTC. Its translation: CASSESSAGGQLSSYNEQFF.

The chain links TRBV6-6 to TRBJ1-1; D is unresolved. The CDR3 length is 15 residues. V lost 2 bases and J 2 bases, leaving 12 bases between the germline ends. Germline lookup yields CDR1 MNHNY and CDR2 SVGAGI (reference sequence). The CDR3 bases are TGTGCCAGCAGTTACCCTGGGCTTAGAAACACTGAAGCTTTCTTT. Amino acids: CASSYPGLRNTEAFF.

V and J are TRBV27 and TRBJ1-5; D ambiguous. This CDR3 contains 14 residues. Germline CDR1 is MNHEY and CDR2 is SMNVEV (reference sequence). V lost 3 bases to trimming and J lost 1 base, with 7 bases between them. The CDR3 spells CASSFIGSNQPQHF. The CDR3 nucleotides read TGTGCCAGCAGTTTCATCGGGAGCAATCAGCCCCAGCATTTT.

The V and J genes are TRBV7-3 and TRBJ1-2, with 7 bases fitting TRBD1. Per germline, CDR1 SGHTA and CDR2 FQGTGA. After removal of 5 bases from V and 4 bases from J, the junction contained 4 bases not matched to a gene. This CDR3 region has 13 residues. The CDR3 DNA reads TGTGCCAGCAGCCTCCGACAGGGCTATGGCTACACCTTC. This gives the protein CASSLRQGYGYTF.